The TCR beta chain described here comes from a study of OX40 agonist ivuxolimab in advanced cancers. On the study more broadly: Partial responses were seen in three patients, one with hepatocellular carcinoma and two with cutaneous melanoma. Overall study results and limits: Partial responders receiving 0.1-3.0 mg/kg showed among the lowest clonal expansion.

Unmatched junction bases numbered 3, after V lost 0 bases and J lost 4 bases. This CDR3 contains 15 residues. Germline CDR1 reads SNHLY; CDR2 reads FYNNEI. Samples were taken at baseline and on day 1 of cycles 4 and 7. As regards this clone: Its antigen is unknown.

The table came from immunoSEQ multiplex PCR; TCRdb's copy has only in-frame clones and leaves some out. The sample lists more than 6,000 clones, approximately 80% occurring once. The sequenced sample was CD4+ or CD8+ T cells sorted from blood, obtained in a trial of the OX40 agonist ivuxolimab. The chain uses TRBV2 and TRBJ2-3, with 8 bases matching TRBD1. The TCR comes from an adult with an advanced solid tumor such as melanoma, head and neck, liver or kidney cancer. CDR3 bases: TGTGCCAGCAGTGAAGCCCCGGGACAGGCAGATACGCAGTATTTT. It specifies CASSEAPGQADTQYF. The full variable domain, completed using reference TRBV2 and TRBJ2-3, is EPEVTQTPSHQVTQMGQEVILRCVPISNHLYFYWYRQILGQKVEFLVSFYNNEISEKSEIFDDQFSVERPDGSNFTLKIRSTKLEDSAMYFCASSEAPGQADTQYFGPGTRLTVL.